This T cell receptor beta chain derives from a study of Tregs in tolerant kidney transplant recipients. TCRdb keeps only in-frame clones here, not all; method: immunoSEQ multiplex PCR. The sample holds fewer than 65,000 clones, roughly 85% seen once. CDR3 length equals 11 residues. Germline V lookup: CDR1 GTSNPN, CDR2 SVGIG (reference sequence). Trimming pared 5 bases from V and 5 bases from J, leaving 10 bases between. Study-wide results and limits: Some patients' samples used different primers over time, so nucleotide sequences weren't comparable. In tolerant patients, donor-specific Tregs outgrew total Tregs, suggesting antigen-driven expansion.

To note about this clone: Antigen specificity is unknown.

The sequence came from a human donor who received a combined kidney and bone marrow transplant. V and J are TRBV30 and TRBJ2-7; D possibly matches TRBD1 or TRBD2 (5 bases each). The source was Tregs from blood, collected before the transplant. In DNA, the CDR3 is TGTGCCTGGGGGCGAGGGGACGAGCAGTACTTC. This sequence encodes CAWGRGDEQYF. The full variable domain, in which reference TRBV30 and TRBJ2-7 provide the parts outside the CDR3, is SQTIHQWPATLVQPVGSPLSLECTVEGTSNPNLYWYRQAAGRGLQLLFYSVGIGQISSEVPQNLSASRPQDRQFILSSKKLLLSDSGFYLCAWGRGDEQYFGPGTRLTVT.